This T cell receptor (beta chain) was retrieved from a study of identical twins. Findings and limits, study-wide: There was an excess of low generation probability in the out-of-frame alpha sequences that twins shared. The study drew conclusions from cross-sectional statistical analysis, not from following the same donors. A partial confounding effect on zero-insertion analyses could come from invariant MAIT and iNKT cells.

Only a few counts were recorded for this clonotype. What it binds is unknown. In TCRdb, the 5' RACE reads were re-called with MiXCR into one record per CDR3 protein. Of approximately 220,000 distinct CDR3 sequences listed, roughly 9.4% are singletons. Trimming left V 8 bases short and J 3 bases short, with 22 bases between. CDR1 is MNHEY and CDR2 is SVGEGT in the germline V gene. This CDR3 region has 16 residues. The V call is TRBV6-2 or TRBV6-3, the J call TRBJ2-5, with a weak D call TRBD2 (5 bases). The specimen sequenced was memory (CD45RO+) T cells sorted from blood. This TCR came from a woman between 18 and 29 years old in good health. The chain's CDR3 is CASGPYPARREETQYF. CDR3 sequence (DNA): TGTGCCAGCGGACCCTACCCTGCGCGGCGGGAAGAGACCCAGTACTTC.